This T cell receptor beta chain emerged from a study of blood T cell repertoires in COVID-19. About the study: Acute-phase and convalescent COVID-19 samples originated in the United States, Italy and Spain.

All enrollees were roughly 18 to 89 years old and from roughly 26 US areas. Participants were placed into cohorts based on the clinical history they reported. Recovery among Cohort 3 donors was established by two negative PCRs, clearance, or symptom resolution. TCRdb keeps only in-frame clones here, not all; method: immunoSEQ multiplex PCR. The sample contains approximately 280,000 clones, around nine tenths of which appear only once. Trimming took off 6 bases at V and 2 bases at J, with 14 bases between the two ends. This CDR3 is built from 14 residues. Germline V gene lookup returns CDR1 MDHEN and CDR2 SYDVKM.

The chain joins TRBV28 to TRBJ2-7; D may be TRBD2 (6 bases). The clonotype originates from a woman aged 18-29 years who had recovered from COVID-19. Input material: PBMCs or T cells enriched from blood (not recorded which). This CDR3 reads CASRISGAPYEQYF. Written as DNA, the CDR3 is TGTGCCAGCAGGATATCGGGAGCCCCCTACGAGCAGTACTTC.